This is a list of T cell receptor beta chains from one sample in a study of CD8 T cells in Susac syndrome. MiXCR was run by TCRdb on the immunoSEQ multiplex PCR reads, yielding one entry per CDR3 protein. The table shows approximately 120,000 distinct CDR3 sequences, with roughly 91% occurring only once. The specimen was CD4+ T cells from PBMCs. The source is a human donor in good health. Both conserved end residues are part of each CDR3. D genes are given only for firm matches.

V | D | CDR3
TRBV19 | TRBD2 | CASSVPLAGVNQADTQYF
TRBV4-3 | NA | CASSQGAYEDTEAFF
TRBV5-6 | TRBD2 | CASSLGARGGGEQFF
TRBV7-8 | NA | CASSLTGTRGTEAFF
TRBV2 | NA | CASRWYNEQFF
TRBV19 | TRBD1 | CAIRTGGEDYGYTF
TRBV12-3/TRBV12-4 | NA | CASSSPGQSGNTIYF
TRBV27 | NA | CASSSGATEAFF
TRBV4-1 | NA | CASSQDEGGRLGRETQYF
TRBV7-7 | NA | CASRAETGGELFF
TRBV7-8 | TRBD2 | CASSLSGGITGELFF
TRBV20-1 | TRBD1 | CSARRQGAGNQPQHF
TRBV7-2 | NA | CASSLGLRGSGANVLTF
TRBV6-2/TRBV6-3 | NA | CASSYFTGNTEAFF
TRBV12-3/TRBV12-4 | NA | CASTSGVGYGYTF
TRBV18 | TRBD2 | CASSGTGTSGRNYEQYF
TRBV7-2 | TRBD2 | CASSFGLAEKYEQYF
TRBV7-9 | NA | CASSLGVNEQYF
TRBV4-3 | TRBD2 | CASSQDSRGGSDTQYF
TRBV6-2/TRBV6-3 | TRBD1 | CASSHRTGQGAREQYF
TRBV7-8 | NA | CASSSAERPVSTEAFF
TRBV28 | TRBD2 | CASNGATSGSYNEQFF
TRBV5-6 | NA | CASSHRTPVSGANVLTF
TRBV12-3/TRBV12-4 | NA | CASRAGNQPQHF
TRBV19 | NA | CASSRVSASYGYTF
TRBV3-1 | NA | CASSLVQLGPSGELFF
TRBV7-2 | NA | CASSVRESSSYEQYF
TRBV11-2 | NA | CASSSAGQAVDEQYF
TRBV11-2 | NA | CASSPGEGYTF
TRBV20-1 | NA | CSASDKAAGELFF
TRBV10-3 | TRBD1 | CAIRSRDRGLYEQYF
TRBV19 | NA | CASRRLFGDSNQPQHF
TRBV5-1 | NA | CASSLIRAGELFF
TRBV27 | NA | CASSLFKGAEETQYF
TRBV5-1 | TRBD2 | CASSSPGLGTDTQYF
TRBV7-2 | TRBD1 | CASSSGTGVTVNEQFF
TRBV25-1 | NA | CASSETTGSGDTQYF
TRBV30 | TRBD1 | CAWSVRDRGLGSNQPQHF
TRBV18 | TRBD2 | CASSPRLAGSYEQYF
TRBV27 | NA | CASSPRQIMSTEAFF
TRBV12-5 | TRBD2 | CASGLSGRGGLTQYF
TRBV7-2 | NA | CASSYQSRGLKGGYTF
TRBV3-1 | TRBD1 | CASSQGTGQGNSPLHF
TRBV7-8 | TRBD1 | CASRATGAYNEQFF
TRBV2 | TRBD1 | CASNLGTGLGANVLTF